These 31 T cell receptor beta chains share one sample of origin, sequenced in a study of cytomegalovirus exposure and HLA in healthy donors. Researchers ran the PCR with 60 Vbeta and 13 Jbeta primers. The table came from immunoSEQ multiplex PCR; TCRdb's copy has only in-frame clones and leaves some out. There are more than 95,000 clones in the sample; roughly 18% occur only once, and approximately 2.6% lies in the top ten. Sequencing input: PBMCs. The receptors were sampled from a female donor in good health and CMV-seropositive.

The chain links TRBV6-5 to TRBJ1-2; a weak D match, TRBD1 (5 bases). From germline, CDR1 is MNHEY and CDR2 SVGAGI. V lost 0 bases, J lost 5 bases, and 7 bases lay in between. The CDR3 has 13 residues. The DNA for the CDR3 is TGTGCCAGCAGTTACTCGGGGCGATATGGCTACACCTTC. It specifies CASSYSGRYGYTF.

The chain carries TRBV4-3 and TRBJ1-4, with 9 bases identical to TRBD1. The CDR3 runs to 15 residues. Per the germline V gene, CDR1 is LGHNA and CDR2 is YSLEER. The V gene end was trimmed by 3 bases and the J gene end by 8 bases; junction bases not matched to a gene: 7. CDR3 DNA: TGCGCCAGCAGCCATGGACAGGGGCACTTAGAAAAACTGTTTTTT. This gives the protein CASSHGQGHLEKLFF.

This clone came up a few times. The chain couples TRBV5-1 to TRBJ2-5; weak D call: TRBD1 (5 bases). Germline V lookup: CDR1 SGHRS, CDR2 YFSETQ. V dropped 0 bases and J dropped 4 bases, with 10 bases sitting between them. CDR3 length equals 14 residues. The CDR3 sequence: CASSLGGARETQYF. The CDR3 DNA follows: TGCGCCAGCAGCTTGGGTGGGGCCCGAGAGACCCAGTACTTC.

The chain links TRBV27 to TRBJ2-7, with D uncertain. The CDR3 sequence is 14 residues long. Germline V CDR1 and CDR2: MNHEY, SMNVEV (reference sequence). V lost 6 bases to trimming and J lost 0 bases, with 12 bases between them. CDR3 nucleotide sequence: TGTGCCAGCAGCGTAACACGAAGCTCCTACGAGCAGTACTTC. It yields the protein CASSVTRSSYEQYF.

This clone turned up a few times. The CDR3 loop is CASSQDPLAFDGELFF. In DNA, the CDR3 is TGCGCCAGCAGCCAAGATCCCCTAGCGTTCGACGGGGAGCTGTTTTTT. The genes are TRBV4-3 and TRBJ2-2; weak D call: TRBD2 (6 bases). Looked up from germline, CDR1 is LGHNA and CDR2 is YSLEER. The length of the CDR3 is 16 residues. V was pared by 0 bases and J by 7 bases, with 15 bases between.

Remarks on this clone: Germline and junction disagree at one end, which may indicate a read error. The genes are TRBV5-1 and TRBJ1-1; possible D gene TRBD1, 5 bases. There are 13 residues in the CDR3. Per the germline V gene, CDR1 is SGHRS and CDR2 is YFSETQ. CDR3 amino acids: CASSLASEGSSTF. The CDR3, as DNA: TGCGCCAGCAGCTTGGCCTCGGAGGGGAGCTCGACTTTT.

This sequence joins TRBV27 and TRBJ1-1; the D gene is possibly TRBD1 (6 bases). The CDR3 length is 13 residues. V was cut by 3 bases and J by 4 bases, with 9 bases left in between. Germline V CDR1 and CDR2: MNHEY, SMNVEV (reference sequence). CDR3 nucleotide sequence: TGTGCCAGCAGTTTGGCGGGGGCCACTGAAGCTTTCTTT. This gives the protein CASSLAGATEAFF.

Note on this clone: Other DNA sequences within the sample encode an identical CDR3. J is TRBJ1-3 and V is TRBV5-4; TRBD1 might be the D (6 bases). This CDR3 is 15 amino acids long. The V and J ends lost 0 bases and 2 bases respectively, with 9 bases between them. CDR1 and CDR2 (germline): SGHNT, YYREEE (reference sequence). This chain's CDR3 is CASSLDAGAGNTIYF. The CDR3 DNA is TGTGCCAGCAGCTTGGACGCAGGGGCTGGAAACACCATATATTTT.

The chain recombines TRBV4-1 with TRBJ1-5; D is ambiguous. There are 16 residues in the CDR3. The V gene's germline CDR1 is MGHRA and CDR2 YSYEKL. Trimming cost V 2 bases and J 1 base, with 12 bases left between them. CDR3 loop: CASSQTIADSNQPQHF. In DNA, the CDR3 is TGCGCCAGCAGCCAAACCATAGCGGACAGCAATCAGCCCCAGCATTTT.

Note on this clone: A far larger clone is a single base away, which makes a read error likely. This sample also contains other DNA sequences that code for the same CDR3. The V call is TRBV27, the J call TRBJ2-7; 10 bases align to TRBD2. Germline V gene data show CDR1 as MNHEY and CDR2 as SMNVEV (reference sequence). V lost 4 bases to trimming and J lost 4 bases; unmatched junction nucleotides: 1. CDR3 length equals 13 residues. CDR3 residues: CASSWTSGYEQYF. CDR3 DNA: TGTGCCAGCAGTTGGACTAGCGGATACGAGCAGTACTTC.

This chain joins TRBV21-1 and TRBJ2-5; TRBD2, the table's D call, was not compared with the DNA. TRBV21-1 is listed as a pseudogene. This CDR3 is 17 amino acids long. The CDR3: CASSKGPAGGSKETQYF. Written as DNA, the CDR3 is TGTGCCAGCAGCAAGGGACCAGCGGGGGGATCTAAAGAGACCCAGTACTTC.

The rearrangement uses TRBV29-1 and TRBJ2-4; 8 bases are shared with TRBD2. Looked up from germline, CDR1 is SQVTM and CDR2 is ANQGSEA. The CDR3 sequence is 14 residues long. V was pared by 0 bases and J by 9 bases, with 7 bases of the junction left unmatched. For the CDR3, the DNA is TGCAGCGTTGAAGATAGGACCGGGACTAGCATTCAGTACTTC. It is translated as CSVEDRTGTSIQYF.

The chain joins TRBV21-1 to TRBJ2-2; the table's D call of TRBD2 was not tested on the DNA. TRBV21-1 is described as a pseudogene. This CDR3 has 15 amino acids. The CDR3 loop reads CASLRDPYSTGELFF. For the CDR3, the DNA is TGTGCCAGCCTTCGCGATCCCTACTCCACCGGGGAGCTGTTTTTT.

There are a few counts of this clone. This chain uses TRBV29-1 with TRBJ1-5; D is unclear. Germline loops: CDR1 SQVTM, CDR2 ANQGSEA. This CDR3 has 13 residues. Trimming stripped 5 bases from V and 1 base from J, with 9 bases between. In DNA form, the CDR3 reads TGCAGCGTTCAGGAACAGAGCAATCAGCCCCAGCATTTT. Translated, it gives CSVQEQSNQPQHF.

This clone has more than one count but fewer than ten. The chain is built from TRBV28 and TRBJ2-7, with TRBD1 identical over 8 bases. Germline assignment: CDR1 MDHEN and CDR2 SYDVKM. CDR3 length: 16 amino acids. The V gene end was trimmed by 6 bases and the J gene end by 0 bases; junction bases not matched to a gene: 10. The CDR3 DNA reads as TGTGCCAGCAGACCCCTACAGGGGGGAAGCTCCTACGAGCAGTACTTC. Translated, it gives CASRPLQGGSSYEQYF.

In this sample, this clone turned up a few times. Additional DNA sequences in this sample encode the identical CDR3. This rearrangement joins TRBV29-1 to TRBJ1-1; TRBD1 matches 9 bases. With V trimmed by 6 bases and J by 11 bases, 13 bases remained unmatched. The CDR3 runs to 13 residues. From germline, CDR1 is SQVTM and CDR2 ANQGSEA. Here the CDR3 DNA reads TGCAGCGTCCATACGACAGGGGGACTCAGGGCTTTCTTT. Protein sequence: CSVHTTGGLRAFF.

There are a few counts of this clone. The chain carries TRBV29-1 and TRBJ1-5; 9 bases are a match to TRBD1. In germline, CDR1 is SQVTM, CDR2 ANQGSEA. The CDR3 spans 12 residues. With 6 bases clipped from V and 6 bases from J, the junction kept 3 bases outside the gene matches. The CDR3 sequence is CSVQTGGQPQHF. CDR3 nucleotide sequence: TGCAGCGTACAGACAGGGGGTCAGCCCCAGCATTTT.

This sequence joins TRBV6-1 and TRBJ1-2; the D gene is possibly TRBD1 (5 bases). This CDR3 has 15 amino acids. Germline V lookup: CDR1 MNHNS, CDR2 SASEGT. Trimming removed 2 bases from V and 0 bases from J, with 10 bases in between. This CDR3 is CASSEIGAANYGYTF. The CDR3 DNA reads as TGTGCCAGCAGTGAAATAGGGGCCGCTAACTATGGCTACACCTTC.

The gene calls are TRBV2 and TRBJ1-5; 8 bases map to TRBD1. The CDR3 is made up of 14 amino acids. Losses at the gene ends were 6 bases for V and 7 bases for J; bases not matched to a gene: 8. Germline V gene data show CDR1 as SNHLY and CDR2 as FYNNEI. CDR3 sequence reads: CASRETGAQQPQHF. CDR3 DNA: TGTGCCAGCAGGGAGACAGGGGCTCAACAGCCCCAGCATTTT.

This clone was counted between two and nine times. This chain connects TRBV27 to TRBJ2-1; tentatively, D is TRBD1 (6 bases). CDR3 length: 17 amino acids. Germline V gene data show CDR1 as MNHEY and CDR2 as SMNVEV (reference sequence). With 4 bases removed from V and 2 bases from J, the gap between germline ends came to 18 bases. CDR3: CASSSGQFRTAYNEQFF. The CDR3 region has the DNA TGTGCCAGCAGTTCAGGACAGTTCAGGACCGCCTACAATGAGCAGTTCTTC.

The chain uses TRBV7-9 and TRBJ1-6; D may be TRBD1 (6 bases). CDR1 and CDR2 (germline): SEHNR, FQNEAQ (reference sequence). Trimming stripped 2 bases from V and 7 bases from J, with 12 bases between. CDR3 size: 15 residues. Here the CDR3 DNA reads TGTGCCAGCAGCTTAATGACAGGTCGCAATTCACCCCTCCACTTT. Amino acids: CASSLMTGRNSPLHF.

This clone was counted only a few times. The chain has TRBV5-1 and TRBJ2-7, with TRBD1 as a possible D gene (6 bases). V gave up 3 bases and J gave up 3 bases, with 13 bases separating them. Germline CDR1 and CDR2: SGHRS and YFSETQ. This CDR3 is built from 14 residues. CDR3 coding DNA: TGCGCCAGCAGCTCCCAAGGACAGATCTACGAGCAGTACTTC. Protein: CASSSQGQIYEQYF.

This clone was seen a few times. This chain connects TRBV18 to TRBJ1-2; D ambiguous. Trimming pared 6 bases from V and 8 bases from J, leaving 19 bases between. From germline, CDR1 is KGHSH and CDR2 LQKENI. CDR3 length: 14 amino acids. The DNA of the CDR3 is TGTGCCAGCTCGGAGGAAGTCCCCGTCGAGGGCTACACCTTC. Its protein product is CASSEEVPVEGYTF.

This clone was counted only a few times. The chain combines TRBV2 with TRBJ1-1, with unresolved D. The CDR3 loop spans 9 amino acids. With 3 bases removed from V and 11 bases from J, the gap between germline ends came to 4 bases. The germline V gene encodes CDR1 SNHLY and CDR2 FYNNEI. This CDR3 reads CASSDRAFF. The CDR3 region has the DNA TGTGCCAGCAGTGATCGGGCTTTCTTT.

This sequence joins TRBV18 and TRBJ2-5; tentative D call: TRBD1 (5 bases). With 3 bases removed from V and 2 bases from J, the gap between germline ends came to 10 bases. In germline, CDR1 is KGHSH, CDR2 LQKENI. The CDR3 covers 14 residues. The CDR3 coding sequence is TGTGCCAGCTCACCCCAACAGGTTCAAGAGACCCAGTACTTC. As protein: CASSPQQVQETQYF. The full variable domain, rest sourced from reference TRBV18 and TRBJ2-5, is NAGVMQNPRHLVRRRGQEARLRCSPMKGHSHVYWYRQLPEEGLKFMVYLQKENIIDESGMPKERFSAEFPKEGPSILRIQQVVRGDSAAYFCASSPQQVQETQYFGPGTRLLVL.

This clone has only a few counts. V is TRBV10-3 and J is TRBJ2-5; TRBD1 agrees at 8 bases. From germline, CDR1 is ENHRY and CDR2 SYGVKD. J gave up 4 bases and V 0 bases, and 4 bases lay outside the gene matches. The CDR3 is 15 residues long. The CDR3 region has the DNA TGTGCCATCAGTGAGTCGCAGGGGGCATCAGAGACCCAGTACTTC. Protein product: CAISESQGASETQYF.

The J gene is TRBJ1-5, the V gene TRBV28; D is possibly TRBD1 (6 bases). Trimming pared 5 bases from V and 6 bases from J, leaving 17 bases between. This CDR3 has 15 amino acids. Germline lookup yields CDR1 MDHEN and CDR2 SYDVKM. CDR3 DNA: TGTGCCAGCAGTCCCCGACAGGAAAATCGTCAGCCCCAGCATTTT. Translated, it gives CASSPRQENRQPQHF.

In its sample, this clone was seen a few times. The J gene is TRBJ2-1, the V gene TRBV29-1; 8 positions match TRBD2. The CDR3 consists of 15 residues. Germline CDR1 is SQVTM and CDR2 is ANQGSEA. V gave up 5 bases and J gave up 2 bases; unmatched junction bases: 8. This CDR3 reads CSVTGLALPYNEQFF. The CDR3 DNA sequence: TGCAGCGTTACAGGACTAGCTCTTCCCTACAATGAGCAGTTCTTC.

This chain links TRBV23-1 with TRBJ2-2, with D tentatively TRBD1 (5 bases). TRBV23-1 is known as an ORF, though its function is uncertain. With 3 bases removed from V and 7 bases from J, the gap between germline ends came to 27 bases. This CDR3 comprises 19 residues. The CDR3 spells CASSHRYIPDQGRGGELFF. The CDR3 coding sequence is TGCGCCAGCAGTCATCGATATATTCCCGATCAGGGTAGGGGCGGGGAGCTGTTTTTT.

This clone was observed a few times. The gene calls are TRBV28 and TRBJ1-3; D gene unclear. Per germline, CDR1 MDHEN and CDR2 SYDVKM. This CDR3 has 16 amino acids. V lost 8 bases, J lost 1 base, and 18 bases lay in between. CDR3 bases: TGTGCCAGCTCTACGCATACCCTCTCTTCTGGAAACACCATATATTTT. The encoded protein is CASSTHTLSSGNTIYF.

The V call is TRBV4-2, the J call TRBJ2-7; possible D gene TRBD1, 5 bases. In germline, CDR1 is LGHNA, CDR2 YNFKEQ. Trimming removed 0 bases at V and 5 bases at J, with 14 bases between. The CDR3 consists of 15 residues. As DNA, the CDR3 is TGTGCCAGCAGCCAAGATTGGACAAGAGCCGACGAGCAGTACTTC. Translation: CASSQDWTRADEQYF.